This T cell receptor (beta chain) was sequenced during a study of T cell repertoires in cytomegalovirus infection. About the study: The authors relied on CMV epitopes, both recently identified HLA-C-restricted and well-studied HLA-B-restricted. TCR beta signatures that were public indicated CMV infection and matching HLA type.

General study findings and limits: CMV-specific HLA-C-restricted TCR beta clonotypes dominated the ex vivo response. Cumulative public TCR beta family frequency identified CMV carriers with the relevant HLA.

The V end was cut by 5 bases, the J end by 0 bases, with 10 bases between. The CDR3 is made up of 15 amino acids. Germline loops: CDR1 SGHAT, CDR2 FQNNGV. TCRdb redid the calling of the reads with MiXCR, one entry per CDR3 protein. There are approximately 590,000 distinct CDR3 sequences in the sample; 40% occur only once, and around 50% lies in the top ten. In its sample, this clonotype was seen once. The antigen remains unidentified. The chain has TRBV11-2 and TRBJ2-2, with D maybe TRBD2 (6 bases). The TCR originated in a human donor in good health (CMV status not recorded). Some clones in this sample may be carry-over from other donors' samples. Sequencing was performed on cultured PBMCs, taken from culture after CMV antigen stimulation. The CDR3 spells CASSAGPTNTGELFF. For the CDR3, the DNA is TGTGCCAGCAGCGCGGGACCGACGAACACCGGGGAGCTGTTTTTT.